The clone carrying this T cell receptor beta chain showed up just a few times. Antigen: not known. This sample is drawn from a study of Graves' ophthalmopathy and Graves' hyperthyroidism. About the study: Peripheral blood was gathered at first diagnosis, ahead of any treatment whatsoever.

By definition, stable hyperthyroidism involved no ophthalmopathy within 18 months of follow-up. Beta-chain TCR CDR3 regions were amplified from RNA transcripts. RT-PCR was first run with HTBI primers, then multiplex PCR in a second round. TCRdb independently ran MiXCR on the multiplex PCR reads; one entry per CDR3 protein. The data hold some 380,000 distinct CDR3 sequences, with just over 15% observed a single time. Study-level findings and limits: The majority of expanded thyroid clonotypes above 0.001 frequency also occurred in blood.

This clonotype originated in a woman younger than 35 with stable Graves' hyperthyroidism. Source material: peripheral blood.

The CDR3 protein is CASSADRRGEAFF. The CDR3 DNA follows: TGTGCCAGCTCAGCGGACAGGAGAGGTGAAGCTTTCTTT. The chain combines TRBV18 with TRBJ1-1, with 7 bases lining up with TRBD1. Germline trimming cut 5 bases from V and 7 bases from J; bases unmatched to any gene: 7. This CDR3 has 13 amino acids. The germline gives CDR1 KGHSH, CDR2 LQKENI.